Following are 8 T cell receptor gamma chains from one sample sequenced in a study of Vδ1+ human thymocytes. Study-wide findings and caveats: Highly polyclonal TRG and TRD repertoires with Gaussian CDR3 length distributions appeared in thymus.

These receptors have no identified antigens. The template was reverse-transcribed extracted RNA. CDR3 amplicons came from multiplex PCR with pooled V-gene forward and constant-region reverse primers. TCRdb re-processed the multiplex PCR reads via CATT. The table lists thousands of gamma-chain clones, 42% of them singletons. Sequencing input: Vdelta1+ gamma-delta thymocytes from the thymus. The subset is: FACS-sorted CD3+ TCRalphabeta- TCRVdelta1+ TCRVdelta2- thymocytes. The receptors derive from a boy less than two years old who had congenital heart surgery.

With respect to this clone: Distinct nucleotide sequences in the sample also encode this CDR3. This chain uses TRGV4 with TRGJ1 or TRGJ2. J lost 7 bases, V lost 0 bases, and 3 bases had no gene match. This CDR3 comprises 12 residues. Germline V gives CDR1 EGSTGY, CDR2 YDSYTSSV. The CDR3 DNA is TGTGCCACCTGGGATGGGAGGTATAAGAAACTCTTT. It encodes CATWDGRYKKLF.

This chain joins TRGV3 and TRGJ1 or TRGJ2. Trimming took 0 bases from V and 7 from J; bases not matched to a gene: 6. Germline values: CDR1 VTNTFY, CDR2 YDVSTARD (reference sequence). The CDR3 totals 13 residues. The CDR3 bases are TGTGCCACCTGGGACAGGAATAGGTATAAGAAACTCTTT. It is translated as CATWDRNRYKKLF.

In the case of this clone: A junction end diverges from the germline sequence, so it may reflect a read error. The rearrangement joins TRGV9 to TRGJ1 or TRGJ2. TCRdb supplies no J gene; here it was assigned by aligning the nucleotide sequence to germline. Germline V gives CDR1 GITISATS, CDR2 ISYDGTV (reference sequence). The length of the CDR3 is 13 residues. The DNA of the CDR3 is TGTGCCTCGTGGGAGGCCCGCCGAAATAAGAAACTCTTT. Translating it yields CASWEARRNKKLF.

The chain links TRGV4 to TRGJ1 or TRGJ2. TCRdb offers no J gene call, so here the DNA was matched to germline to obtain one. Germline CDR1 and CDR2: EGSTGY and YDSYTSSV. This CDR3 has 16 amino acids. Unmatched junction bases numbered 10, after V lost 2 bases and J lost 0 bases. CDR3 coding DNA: TGTGCCACCTGGGATGACCCCCCACGGAATTATTATAAGAAACTCTTT. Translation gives CATWDDPPRNYYKKLF.

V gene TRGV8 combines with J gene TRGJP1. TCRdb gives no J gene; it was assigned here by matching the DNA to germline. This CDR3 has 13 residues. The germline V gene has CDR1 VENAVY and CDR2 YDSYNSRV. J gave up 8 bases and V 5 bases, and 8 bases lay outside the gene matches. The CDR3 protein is CATWARVGWFKIF. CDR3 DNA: TGTGCCACCTGGGCCCGTGTCGGTTGGTTCAAGATATTT.

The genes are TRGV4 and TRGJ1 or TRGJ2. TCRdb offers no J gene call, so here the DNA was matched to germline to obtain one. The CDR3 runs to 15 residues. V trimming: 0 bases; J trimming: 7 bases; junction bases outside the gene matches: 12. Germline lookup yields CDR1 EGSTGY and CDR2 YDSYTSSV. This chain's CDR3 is CATWDGTRTRYKKLF. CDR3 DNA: TGTGCCACCTGGGATGGGACTCGGACGAGGTATAAGAAACTCTTT.

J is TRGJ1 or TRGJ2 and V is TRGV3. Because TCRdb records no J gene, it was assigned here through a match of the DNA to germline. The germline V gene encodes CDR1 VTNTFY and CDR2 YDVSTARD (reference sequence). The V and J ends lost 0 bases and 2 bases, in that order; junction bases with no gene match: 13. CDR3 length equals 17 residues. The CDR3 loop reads CATWDRPSHDHYYKKLF. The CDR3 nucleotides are TGTGCCACCTGGGACAGGCCCTCCCATGACCATTATTATAAGAAACTCTTT.

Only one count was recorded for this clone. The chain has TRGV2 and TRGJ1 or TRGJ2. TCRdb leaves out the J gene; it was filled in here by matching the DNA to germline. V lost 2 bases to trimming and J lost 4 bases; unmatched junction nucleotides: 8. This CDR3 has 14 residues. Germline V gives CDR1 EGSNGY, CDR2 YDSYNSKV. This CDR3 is CATWDETHYYKKLF. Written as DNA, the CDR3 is TGTGCCACCTGGGACGAGACCCACTATTATAAGAAACTCTTT.